This is a list of T cell receptor beta chains from one sample in a study of long-term antiretroviral therapy in people with HIV. Here immunoSEQ multiplex PCR was the method, and the copy in TCRdb shows in-frame clones only, minus some. The table lists tens of thousands of clones, around 83% of them singletons. The material sequenced was unsorted PBMCs, taken 0.7 years before starting antiretroviral therapy. The receptors shown here come from a man between 25 and 39 years old with HIV. Each CDR3 is given with its conserved first and last residue. D genes are given only for firm matches. Clone size is given for some rows only: seen once, a few or many times, or a class if the clone is expanded.

cdr3_aa: CASRTSGFSYNEQFF
v_call: TRBV7-8
d_call: TRBD2
clone_size: NA

cdr3_aa: CASSIGSLAYNEQFF
v_call: TRBV19
d_call: NA
clone_size: NA

cdr3_aa: CASSYRATTANEKLFF
v_call: TRBV6-5
d_call: NA
clone_size: NA

cdr3_aa: CASSSKLAVQGETQYF
v_call: TRBV13
d_call: TRBD2
clone_size: NA

cdr3_aa: CASSTQGVTSTDTQYF
v_call: TRBV19
d_call: NA
clone_size: NA

cdr3_aa: CASSYAPGQVNTEAFF
v_call: TRBV6-5
d_call: TRBD1
clone_size: NA

cdr3_aa: CASRPGTGTAVTGELFF
v_call: TRBV9
d_call: NA
clone_size: NA

cdr3_aa: CASSSLGLANTGELFF
v_call: TRBV19
d_call: NA
clone_size: NA

cdr3_aa: CASSAAPVYRAANTEAFF
v_call: TRBV7-9
d_call: NA
clone_size: few

cdr3_aa: CASSYGGVGGTDTQYF
v_call: TRBV7-2
d_call: NA
clone_size: few

cdr3_aa: CASSEVGQGTDTQYF
v_call: TRBV6-1
d_call: TRBD1
clone_size: NA

cdr3_aa: CASSLNPSLSYEQYF
v_call: TRBV7-3
d_call: NA
clone_size: NA

cdr3_aa: CASSLIGGYTF
v_call: TRBV28
d_call: NA
clone_size: NA

cdr3_aa: CASSSETVSYEQYF
v_call: TRBV5-1
d_call: NA
clone_size: NA

cdr3_aa: CSVAGNEKLFF
v_call: TRBV29-1
d_call: NA
clone_size: NA

cdr3_aa: CASSAGTSPPKQYF
v_call: TRBV6-1
d_call: TRBD2
clone_size: NA

cdr3_aa: CASSLRGTYEQYF
v_call: TRBV28
d_call: NA
clone_size: NA

cdr3_aa: CSVYGTGAGDTQYF
v_call: TRBV29-1
d_call: TRBD1
clone_size: NA

cdr3_aa: CASSFFGRGRGTGELFF
v_call: TRBV11-1
d_call: TRBD1
clone_size: NA

cdr3_aa: CASAGTSNYEQYF
v_call: TRBV27
d_call: NA
clone_size: NA

cdr3_aa: CASSKRDTSFLEQYF
v_call: TRBV18
d_call: NA
clone_size: NA

cdr3_aa: CASRRGGESWEYF
v_call: TRBV6-5
d_call: NA
clone_size: once

cdr3_aa: CASSQALGTEAFF
v_call: TRBV14
d_call: NA
clone_size: NA

cdr3_aa: CASSQDVGTSAYNEQFF
v_call: TRBV14
d_call: TRBD2
clone_size: NA

cdr3_aa: CASTRNKFSGANVLTF
v_call: TRBV19
d_call: NA
clone_size: NA

cdr3_aa: CASSRTSGRYGNEQFF
v_call: TRBV28
d_call: TRBD2
clone_size: NA

cdr3_aa: CASRLAGGFSYNEQFF
v_call: TRBV19
d_call: TRBD2
clone_size: NA